This TCR beta chain was retrieved from a study of beta chain features in type 1 diabetes. Whole-study results and caveats: Among patients with Type 1 diabetes, TCRB CDR3s were moderately but significantly shorter in every one of the four CD4+ subsets. Although PCR might favor shorter templates, it would do so equally in patients and controls.

Concerning this clone: The antigen remains unidentified.

The authors reverse transcribed all of the isolated RNA, so sequencing captured expressed TCRB transcripts. Produced via immunoSEQ multiplex PCR; TCRdb's table is partial and in-frame only. This table has around 250,000 clones, roughly 14% appearing once. Trimming took off 6 bases at V and 2 bases at J, with 20 bases between the two ends. This CDR3 has 16 residues. Per the germline V gene, CDR1 is MNHEY and CDR2 is SMNVEV (reference sequence). This TCR came from a man aged 30-40 years with type 1 diabetes. The gene calls are TRBV27 and TRBJ2-7, with D maybe TRBD2 (5 bases). The sequenced sample consisted of naive CD4+ T cells from blood. The CDR3 protein is CASSFPPGVRPYEQYF. CDR3 bases: TGTGCCAGCAGCTTTCCCCCCGGGGTACGTCCCTACGAGCAGTACTTC.